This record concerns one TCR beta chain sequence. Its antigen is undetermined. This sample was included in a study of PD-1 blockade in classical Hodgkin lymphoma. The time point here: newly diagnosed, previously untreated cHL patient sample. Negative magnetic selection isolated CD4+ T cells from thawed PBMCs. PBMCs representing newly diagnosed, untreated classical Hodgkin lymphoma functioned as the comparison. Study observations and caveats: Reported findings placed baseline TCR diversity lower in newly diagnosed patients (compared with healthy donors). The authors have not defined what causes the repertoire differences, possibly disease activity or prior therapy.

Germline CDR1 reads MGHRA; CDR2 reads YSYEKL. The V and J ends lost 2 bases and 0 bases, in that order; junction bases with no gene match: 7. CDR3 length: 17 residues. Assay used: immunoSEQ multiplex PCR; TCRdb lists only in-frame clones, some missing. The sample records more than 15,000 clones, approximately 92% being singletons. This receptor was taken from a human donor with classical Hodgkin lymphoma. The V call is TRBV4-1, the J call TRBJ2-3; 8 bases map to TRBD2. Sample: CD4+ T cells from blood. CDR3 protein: CASSQRSTSASTDTQYF. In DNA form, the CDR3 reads TGCGCCAGCAGCCAACGCTCGACTAGCGCAAGCACAGATACGCAGTATTTT.